Below are 14 T cell receptor beta chains sequenced from a single sample in a study of response to subunit inactivated influenza vaccine. One entry per CDR3 protein, called by TCRdb with MiXCR from the RT-PCR reads. The table records about 570,000 distinct CDR3 sequences, about 11% of them present only once. The same specimen was also included in a second study, on T cells expressing NK-cell markers. Per that study: Generation of TCR beta cDNA was performed by 5'RACE template switching incorporating UMIs.

The sample was PBMCs from blood, taken on the day of vaccination. The receptors were gathered from a man aged 50-59 years who received an inactivated influenza vaccine.

In this sample, this clonotype turned up a few times. The V and J genes are TRBV4-3 and TRBJ2-3; D uncertain. CDR1 LGHNA and CDR2 YSLEER come from the germline V gene. Trimming stripped 1 base from V and 2 bases from J, with 13 bases between. This CDR3 comprises 16 residues. CDR3 DNA sequence: TGCGCCAGCAGCCAAGGGATCAAACGCCTCACAGATACGCAGTATTTT. Translation: CASSQGIKRLTDTQYF.

This clonotype was seen only a few times. The CDR3 sequence is CATQGPQSPKDGNTIYF. The CDR3 bases are TGTGCCACCCAGGGCCCACAGAGCCCCAAAGACGGAAACACCATATATTTT. The chain has TRBV28 and TRBJ1-3; perhaps TRBD1 as D (5 bases). This CDR3 spans 17 amino acids. CDR1 is MDHEN, CDR2 SYDVKM, per germline. Trimming took off 10 bases at V and 4 bases at J, with 26 bases between the two ends. The full variable domain, completed using reference TRBV28 and TRBJ1-3, is DVKVTQSSRYLVKRTGEKVFLECVQDMDHENMFWYRQDPGLGLRLIYFSYDVKMKEKGDIPEGYSVSREKKERFSLILESASTNQTSMYLCATQGPQSPKDGNTIYFGEGSWLTVV.

This clonotype was seen a handful of times. The genes are TRBV20-1 and TRBJ2-4; 8 nucleotides line up with TRBD1. The CDR3 has 11 residues. V was clipped by 6 bases and J by 8 bases; unmatched bases: 3. Germline values: CDR1 DFQATT, CDR2 SNEGSKA (reference sequence). The CDR3 here is CSADRDYIQYF. CDR3 in DNA: TGCAGTGCGGACAGGGACTACATTCAGTACTTC.

The chain combines TRBV9 with TRBJ2-1; TRBD2 might be the D (6 bases). CDR3 length equals 15 residues. V lost 0 bases and J 9 bases, leaving 16 bases between the germline ends. CDR1 and CDR2 from the germline V gene are SGDLS and YYNGEE. As DNA, the CDR3 is TGTGCCAGCAGCGTAGGGGCCAGCGCGGGGACTGAGCAGTTCTTC. Protein: CASSVGASAGTEQFF.

The chain is built from TRBV6-1 and TRBJ1-3; D is unclear. Germline V gene lookup returns CDR1 MNHNS and CDR2 SASEGT. The CDR3 contains 14 residues. Trimming took 1 base from V and 3 from J, leaving 7 bases between them. The chain's CDR3 is CASSEGAYGNTIYF. CDR3 coding DNA: TGTGCCAGCAGTGAAGGAGCATATGGAAACACCATATATTTT.

V gene TRBV29-1 combines with J gene TRBJ2-1, with 8 bases identical to TRBD2. Germline lookup yields CDR1 SQVTM and CDR2 ANQGSEA. The CDR3 is made up of 13 amino acids. The V segment lost 7 bases and the J segment 7 bases; nucleotides outside the gene matches: 9. The CDR3: CSAIGTRSNEQFF. CDR3 nucleotide sequence: TGCAGCGCCATTGGGACTAGATCTAATGAGCAGTTCTTC.

This clonotype was counted many times. The chain recombines TRBV25-1 with TRBJ2-5; D ambiguous. V was clipped by 3 bases and J by 5 bases, with 10 bases between them. Germline CDR1 MGHDK, CDR2 SYGVNS. The CDR3 has 13 residues. Here the CDR3 DNA reads TGTGCCAGCAGTGACATTCTGCTTGAGACCCAGTACTTC. This codes for CASSDILLETQYF.

The rearrangement joins TRBV10-3 to TRBJ1-2; 10 bases map to TRBD1. V gave up 6 bases and J gave up 2 bases; unmatched junction bases: 9. Germline loops: CDR1 ENHRY, CDR2 SYGVKD. The CDR3 sequence is 16 residues long. CDR3 region: CAISPGQGVINYGYTF. The CDR3 DNA follows: TGTGCCATCAGCCCCGGACAGGGGGTTATCAACTATGGCTACACCTTC.

A word on this clonotype: No conserved phenylalanine or tryptophan ends this CDR3, so it is likely a read error. The V and J genes are TRBV3-1 and TRBJ2-3; perhaps TRBD2 as D (6 bases). The V and J ends lost 6 bases and 7 bases respectively, with 17 bases between them. CDR3 length equals 14 residues. CDR1 LGHDT and CDR2 YNNKEL come from the germline V gene (reference sequence). The CDR3 DNA reads as TGTGCCAGCAGGCACGGGGGTGGAGCAAATACGCAGTATATT. It translates to CASRHGGGANTQYI.

This clonotype was recorded at least ten times. This chain links TRBV7-2 with TRBJ1-5; 7 bases fit TRBD1. Germline V gives CDR1 SGHTA, CDR2 FQGNSA. CDR3 length: 14 amino acids. V was clipped by 6 bases and J by 2 bases; unmatched bases: 4. CDR3 sequence: CASSLTGGNQPQHF. DNA of the CDR3: TGTGCCAGCAGTTTAACAGGGGGCAATCAGCCCCAGCATTTT.

This clonotype was seen many times. This rearrangement joins TRBV7-9 to TRBJ2-1, with 8 bases identical to TRBD2. CDR3 length: 16 residues. Germline V lookup: CDR1 SEHNR, CDR2 FQNEAQ (reference sequence). V lost 5 bases and J lost 3; bases outside the gene matches: 9. CDR3 residues: CASSPPSGSLYNEQFF. As DNA, the CDR3 is TGTGCCAGCAGCCCCCCAAGCGGGAGCCTCTACAATGAGCAGTTCTTC.

This clonotype was picked up a small number of times. This chain joins TRBV4-2 and TRBJ2-7, with a weak D call TRBD1 (6 bases). The germline V gene encodes CDR1 LGHNA and CDR2 YNFKEQ. The CDR3 covers 15 residues. Trimming cost V 6 bases and J 2 bases, with 17 bases left between them. The CDR3 loop reads CASRPGQGSAYEQYF. CDR3 nucleotide sequence: TGTGCCAGCAGACCTGGGCAGGGGAGCGCCTACGAGCAGTACTTC.

This clonotype was counted between two and nine times. This rearrangement joins TRBV20-1 to TRBJ2-7; no clear D. This CDR3 has 11 amino acids. Trimming took 1 base from V and 7 from J, leaving 8 bases between them. Germline-derived CDR1 and CDR2 are DFQATT and SNEGSKA (reference sequence). CDR3 protein: CSARVAGEQYF. The CDR3 DNA reads TGCAGTGCTAGAGTAGCCGGGGAGCAGTACTTC.

The chain employs TRBV9 and TRBJ2-1; 12 nucleotides match TRBD2. The CDR3 spans 17 residues. Losses at the gene ends were 0 bases for V and 6 bases for J; bases not matched to a gene: 7. CDR1 is SGDLS, CDR2 YYNGEE, per germline. The CDR3 sequence is CASSVASGRALGNEQFF. As DNA, the CDR3 is TGTGCCAGCAGCGTAGCTAGCGGGAGGGCCCTAGGCAATGAGCAGTTCTTC. Variable domain in full (rest from reference TRBV9 and TRBJ2-1): DSGVTQTPKHLITATGQRVTLRCSPRSGDLSVYWYQQSLDQGLQFLIQYYNGEERAKGNILERFSAQQFPDLHSELNLSSLELGDSALYFCASSVASGRALGNEQFFGPGTRLTVL.